This T cell receptor (beta chain) is from a study of blood T cells in healthy people across ages. Combining a sample-barcoded 5' primer with a J-beta primer mix, a second PCR ran for roughly 6 to 11 cycles. Using its own MiXCR run on the 5' RACE reads, TCRdb lists one record per CDR3 protein. The sample consists of hundreds of thousands of distinct CDR3 sequences, roughly 24% of them appearing once. In this sample, this clonotype turned up many times. A read error may produce the germline difference seen at one junction end. The CDR3 has 13 residues. This sample was shared with a second study, whose subject was T cells of mothers and their children.

The origin of this receptor is a boy aged 5 to 17 in good health. The sample comprised blood. The chain links TRBV12-3 or TRBV12-4 to TRBJ2-5; 9 bases fit TRBD2. CDR3 nucleotide sequence: TGCGCCAGCAGCTCGGGACTAGCAGAGACCCAGTACTTC. Residues: CASSSGLAETQYF.